This TCR beta chain is from a study of CD8+CD57+ T cells in acquired aplastic anemia. The study, taken as a whole, reports: The study identified more than 25 CD8+ CDR3 sequences shared by patients and controls. CD8+ Simpson's diversity in patients was not significantly different from that in controls.

All patients picked for sequencing had shown, by flow cytometry, an expansion of CD8+CD57+ cells. About this clonotype itself: Antigen: not known.

Genomic DNA, the template, was used for profiling of the TCR beta VDJ and CDR3. Each CDR3 protein gets one entry after TCRdb re-called the reads with MiXCR. The repertoire consists of some 200,000 distinct CDR3 sequences, with about half occurring once and the leading ten covering 20%. V dropped 7 bases and J dropped 9; count of bases not matched to a gene: 9. The CDR3 contains 13 residues. CDR1 LNHDA and CDR2 SQIVND come from the germline V gene (reference sequence). Sequencing was done on a sample of sorted CD4+, CD8+, or CD8+CD57+ T cells (not recorded which) from PBMCs. The V gene is TRBV19, the J gene TRBJ2-1, with TRBD1 identical over 7 bases. The receptor was derived from a human donor with aplastic anemia. The CDR3 sequence is CASKGTGVGEQFF. The CDR3 DNA sequence: TGTGCCAGTAAGGGAACAGGGGTCGGTGAGCAGTTCTTC.